The rows below give T cell receptor beta chains drawn from one sample of a study of blood T cell repertoires in COVID-19. Assay used: immunoSEQ multiplex PCR; TCRdb lists only in-frame clones, some missing. Of about 480,000 clones in the sample, nearly 90% were seen once. Sequenced: PBMCs or T cells enriched from blood (not recorded which). These receptors were taken from a woman under 30 with acute COVID-19. The CDR3 runs from the conserved cysteine through the conserved F or W. Fields, in order: J gene, clone size, D gene, V gene, CDR3 protein, CDR3 DNA. The D gene is left open where the match is weak. Size tells how often a clone was seen (once, few, many) or the class of an expanded clone, and some rows leave it out.

TRBJ1-4,NA,TRBD1,TRBV11-2,CASRLRGRQGEGTNEKLFF,TGTGCCAGCCGGCTTAGAGGGAGACAGGGGGAAGGAACTAATGAAAAACTGTTTTTT
TRBJ2-7,NA,TRBD2,TRBV30,CAWNGRGKNEQYF,TGTGCCTGGAACGGGAGGGGGAAGAACGAGCAGTACTTC
TRBJ1-2,NA,NA,TRBV4-1,CASSQVTNYGYTF,TGCGCCAGCAGCCAAGTAACTAACTATGGCTACACCTTC
TRBJ1-4,NA,NA,TRBV7-8,CASSPQTGNEKLFF,TGTGCCAGCAGCCCTCAGACGGGGAATGAAAAACTGTTTTTT
TRBJ2-1,NA,NA,TRBV29-1,CSALLASYNEQFF,TGCAGCGCCCTACTAGCCTCTTACAATGAGCAGTTCTTC
TRBJ2-6,NA,TRBD1,TRBV25-1,CASSDGQGYSGANVLTF,TGTGCCAGCAGTGACGGACAGGGTTACTCTGGGGCCAACGTCCTGACTTTC
TRBJ1-1,once,NA,TRBV2,CASSEDQGASTEAFF,TGTGCCAGCAGTGAAGATCAGGGCGCGAGCACTGAAGCTTTCTTT
TRBJ2-3,NA,TRBD1,TRBV28,CASSVTRAGGRFADTQYF,TGTGCCAGCAGTGTAACCCGGGCAGGGGGACGTTTCGCAGATACGCAGTATTTT
TRBJ2-3,NA,NA,TRBV28,CASSLMSDTQYF,TGTGCCAGCAGTTTAATGTCGGATACGCAGTATTTT
TRBJ2-2,once,NA,TRBV9,CASSVGAGLIFSGELFF,TGTGCCAGCAGCGTAGGGGCAGGCCTTATCTTTTCTGGGGAGCTGTTTTTT
TRBJ2-2,NA,NA,TRBV18,CASSPIRAGELFF,TGTGCCAGCTCACCAATACGGGCCGGGGAGCTGTTTTTT
TRBJ2-7,once,TRBD2,TRBV20-1,CSATSGDEQYF,TGCAGTGCTACTAGCGGGGACGAGCAGTACTTC
TRBJ1-3,few,NA,TRBV2,CASIPTGGNTIYF,TGTGCCAGCATTCCAACAGGGGGAAACACCATATATTTT
TRBJ2-1,NA,TRBD2,TRBV12-3/TRBV12-4,CASSSGLAGAGFF,TGTGCCAGCAGTTCGGGACTAGCGGGCGCTGGCTTCTTC
TRBJ1-5,NA,TRBD1,TRBV7-2,CASSLEGGRGQPQHF,TGTGCCAGCAGCTTAGAAGGGGGCAGGGGTCAGCCCCAGCATTTT
TRBJ2-2,NA,NA,TRBV25-1,CASSWRRTGELFF,TGTGCCAGCAGTTGGAGGAGAACCGGGGAGCTGTTTTTT
TRBJ1-5,NA,NA,TRBV6-5,CASRRRGSNQPQHF,TGTGCCAGCAGACGCAGGGGAAGCAATCAGCCCCAGCATTTT
TRBJ1-1,many,TRBD1,TRBV19,CATRDRRNHEAFF,TGTGCCACCCGGGACAGGAGAAACCATGAAGCTTTCTTT
TRBJ2-1,NA,TRBD2,TRBV5-1,CASSLRTSGRTYNEQFF,TGCGCCAGCAGCTTACGGACTAGCGGGAGAACCTACAATGAGCAGTTCTTC
TRBJ1-4,NA,NA,TRBV4-3,CASSQNRGITNEKLFF,TGCGCCAGCAGTCAAAATCGGGGAATAACGAATGAAAAACTGTTTTTT
TRBJ2-1,few,TRBD2,TRBV11-2,CASRGIAGVPYNEQFF,TGTGCCAGCAGGGGAATAGCGGGAGTACCCTACAATGAGCAGTTCTTC
TRBJ1-2,NA,TRBD1,TRBV10-3,CAISADRAGYTF,TGTGCCATCAGTGCTGACAGGGCGGGCTACACCTTC